The 13 T cell receptor beta chains listed next were all sequenced from one sample in a study of read filtering for tumor transcriptome and immune sequencing. From roughly 400 ng of RNA, a library with molecular barcoded alpha/delta and beta/gamma adaptors was made. TCRdb reanalysed the reads using MiXCR and keeps one entry per CDR3 protein. The sample carries about 61,000 distinct CDR3 sequences, roughly 18% recorded once. Sequenced input: a population of CD138-negative cells sorted from bone marrow. These receptors were taken from a donor aged 40 or over with multiple myeloma.

Turning to this clonotype: An end of the junction does not agree with germline; a read error may underlie this. The V call is TRBV12-3 or TRBV12-4, the J call TRBJ2-2, with a weak D call TRBD1 (5 bases). This CDR3 has 13 amino acids. The CDR3 region is CVSRPQAGGELFF. The CDR3 nucleotides read TGTGTCAGCAGACCACAGGCAGGCGGGGAGCTGTTTTTT.

The chain is built from TRBV4-2 and TRBJ2-2; 7 bases map to TRBD1. J lost 2 bases, V lost 2 bases, and 8 bases had no gene match. The CDR3 loop spans 17 amino acids. Germline V gives CDR1 LGHNA, CDR2 YNFKEQ. CDR3 loop: CASSQFRDRDNTGELFF. CDR3 bases: TGTGCCAGCAGCCAATTCCGGGACAGAGATAACACCGGGGAGCTGTTTTTT.

This clonotype was recorded at least ten times. The V and J genes are TRBV20-1 and TRBJ2-7, with TRBD1 as a possible D gene (5 bases). The CDR3 consists of 10 residues. V lost 3 bases, J lost 5 bases, and 5 bases lay in between. Germline values: CDR1 DFQATT, CDR2 SNEGSKA (reference sequence). CDR3: CSASRDEQYF. Written as DNA, the CDR3 is TGCAGTGCTAGCAGGGACGAGCAGTACTTC.

This clonotype occurred many times. J is TRBJ1-1 and V is TRBV29-1; the match to TRBD1 covers 11 bases. CDR3 length: 13 residues. Unmatched junction bases numbered 0, after V lost 6 bases and J lost 0 bases. The germline V gene encodes CDR1 SQVTM and CDR2 ANQGSEA. The CDR3: CSVGQGVNTEAFF. As DNA, the CDR3 is TGCAGCGTGGGACAGGGGGTGAACACTGAAGCTTTCTTT.

Only a few counts were recorded for this clonotype. This rearrangement joins TRBV7-9 to TRBJ2-3; D is tentatively TRBD1 or TRBD2 (5 bases each). Trimming removed 4 bases from V and 10 bases from J, with 15 bases in between. In germline, CDR1 is SEHNR, CDR2 FQNEAQ (reference sequence). This CDR3 region has 13 residues. CDR3 DNA sequence: TGTGCCAGCAGCTCCGGGACCCCATTTGCGCAGTATTTT. This encodes CASSSGTPFAQYF. The complete variable domain, with remaining parts taken from reference TRBV7-9 and TRBJ2-3, reads DTGVSQNPRHKITKRGQNVTFRCDPISEHNRLYWYRQTLGQGPEFLTYFQNEAQLEKSRLLSDRFSAERPKGSFSTLEIQRTEQGDSAMYLCASSSGTPFAQYFGPGTRLTVL.

Worth noting for this clonotype: One end of the junction varies from germline; a read error may be responsible. This rearrangement joins TRBV27 to TRBJ2-7; 7 nucleotides agree with TRBD2. This CDR3 is 14 amino acids long. The V gene's germline CDR1 is MNHEY and CDR2 SMNVEV (reference sequence). In DNA form, the CDR3 reads TGTGCCAGCAGTAGCGGGACCACCTCCTACGTGCAGTACTTC. Protein sequence: CASSSGTTSYVQYF.

By share, this clonotype ranks as medium-sized. The rearrangement uses TRBV29-1 and TRBJ2-1; TRBD2 agrees at 13 bases. Trimming cost V 7 bases and J 12 bases; bases outside gene matches: 6. From germline, CDR1 is SQVTM and CDR2 ANQGSEA. The CDR3 loop spans 12 amino acids. CDR3 in amino acids: CSGRTSGSVQFF. The CDR3 DNA reads TGCAGCGGGCGGACTAGCGGGAGTGTGCAGTTCTTC.

This clonotype occurred many times. This rearrangement joins TRBV20-1 to TRBJ2-2, with D possibly being TRBD1 (6 bases). The V gene lost 7 bases and the J gene lost 0 bases, with 9 bases spanning the gap. Germline V gene lookup returns CDR1 DFQATT and CDR2 SNEGSKA (reference sequence). The CDR3 extends over 13 amino acids. The CDR3 spells CSVQGPNTGELFF. The CDR3 DNA is TGCAGTGTTCAGGGGCCGAACACCGGGGAGCTGTTTTTT.

The sample holds many counts of this clonotype. The rearrangement joins TRBV14 to TRBJ2-1, with a possible D match to TRBD1 (6 bases). The CDR3 is 16 residues long. Trimming cost V 4 bases and J 7 bases, with 20 bases left between them. From germline, CDR1 is SGHDN and CDR2 FVKESK. The CDR3 sequence is CASSPRTTGDRNEQFF. The CDR3 DNA reads as TGTGCCAGCAGCCCCCGGACCACCGGAGACAGGAATGAGCAGTTCTTC.

Comments on this clonotype: With a much larger clone just one base away, this may be a read error. The chain is built from TRBV9 and TRBJ2-3, with 9 nucleotides matching TRBD2. In germline, CDR1 is SGDLS, CDR2 YYNGEE. The CDR3 has 15 residues. DNA of the CDR3: TGTCCCAGCAGCGTAGTATTAGCGGGAGCAGATACGCAGTATTTT. This gives the protein CPSSVVLAGADTQYF.

Regarding this clonotype: It may be a read error: a sequence one base away is much more abundant. The rearrangement links TRBV2 to TRBJ2-3; the match to TRBD2 covers 10 bases. This CDR3 comprises 16 residues. The germline V gene encodes CDR1 SNHLY and CDR2 FYNNEI. Here the CDR3 DNA reads TGTACCAGCAGTGAAACCGGGACTAGCGTCAGAGATACGCAGTATTTT. It translates to CTSSETGTSVRDTQYF.

Note on this clonotype: This could be a read error, since a much larger clone is one nucleotide away. V is TRBV6-1 and J is TRBJ2-5; 7 bases are shared with TRBD1. Germline V gene data show CDR1 as MNHNS and CDR2 as SASEGT. The CDR3 runs to 12 residues. The CDR3 sequence is CASDRDQDTQYF. The CDR3 DNA reads as TGTGCCAGTGACAGGGACCAAGATACCCAGTACTTC.

This clonotype was observed a few times. The chain has TRBV18 and TRBJ2-2, with unresolved D. Trimming cost V 1 base and J 1 base, with 13 bases left between them. The CDR3 is made up of 17 amino acids. Germline V CDR1 and CDR2: KGHSH, LQKENI. CDR3 bases: TGTGCCAGCTCACCACAAACGTCGGCAGAGAACACCGGGGAGCTGTTTTTT. This sequence encodes CASSPQTSAENTGELFF. Full variable domain (missing parts from reference TRBV18 and TRBJ2-2): NAGVMQNPRHLVRRRGQEARLRCSPMKGHSHVYWYRQLPEEGLKFMVYLQKENIIDESGMPKERFSAEFPKEGPSILRIQQVVRGDSAAYFCASSPQTSAENTGELFFGEGSRLTVL.